These 22 T cell receptor beta chains were sequenced from one sample in a study of blood T cells in healthy people across ages. A sample-barcoded 5' primer and a J-beta primer mix were used in a second PCR of about 7 to 12 cycles. Via MiXCR, TCRdb re-called the 5' RACE reads, giving one row per CDR3 protein. The sample records 600,000 or so distinct CDR3 sequences, approximately 30% being singletons. The sample was blood. These receptors all come from a woman older than 75 in good health.

There are many counts of this clonotype. The chain uses TRBV13 and TRBJ1-4; D gene uncertain. CDR3 length: 15 residues. V was shortened by 0 bases and J by 5 bases, with 10 bases between the two germline ends. Germline V lookup: CDR1 PRHDT, CDR2 FYEKMQ (reference sequence). This CDR3 reads CASSLGAEVNEKLFF. The CDR3 region has the DNA TGTGCCAGCAGCTTAGGGGCAGAAGTAAATGAAAAACTGTTTTTT.

Comments on this clonotype: Just one base apart from a much larger clone, this may be a read error. The rearrangement joins TRBV3-1 to TRBJ2-5; TRBD2 matches 11 bases. CDR1 is LGHDT, CDR2 YNNKEL, per germline (reference sequence). The CDR3 totals 14 residues. CDR3 sequence reads: CASTQTSGAESQYF. The CDR3 DNA reads as TGTGCCAGCACCCAGACTAGCGGGGCAGAGTCCCAGTACTTC.

The chain recombines TRBV29-1 with TRBJ1-1, with 7 bases lining up with TRBD1. CDR1 is SQVTM, CDR2 ANQGSEA, per germline. This CDR3 contains 13 residues. J was trimmed by 4 bases and V by 3 bases; bases with no gene match: 5. The CDR3 DNA sequence: TGCAGCGTTGACTCGGGACAGACCACTGAAGCTTTCTTT. It translates to CSVDSGQTTEAFF.

This clonotype was detected many times. The genes are TRBV12-3 or TRBV12-4 and TRBJ2-4; D may be TRBD2 (6 bases). CDR3 length equals 17 residues. Trimming stripped 0 bases from V and 3 bases from J, with 15 bases between. This chain's CDR3 is CASSLAAHLGGKNIQYF. In DNA form, the CDR3 reads TGTGCCAGCAGTTTAGCGGCCCATCTGGGGGGCAAAAACATTCAGTACTTC.

This clonotype has a count of ten or more. The chain uses TRBV15 and TRBJ2-1; D gene unclear. The V and J ends lost 0 bases and 8 bases respectively, with 8 bases between them. This CDR3 is built from 13 residues. The germline gives CDR1 LNHNV, CDR2 YYDKDF (reference sequence). CDR3 nucleotide sequence: TGTGCCACCAGCAGAGATAGAGGCGATGAGCAGTTCTTC. It translates to CATSRDRGDEQFF. The full variable domain, in which reference TRBV15 and TRBJ2-1 provide the parts outside the CDR3, is DAMVIQNPRYQVTQFGKPVTLSCSQTLNHNVMYWYQQKSSQAPKLLFHYYDKDFNNEADTPDNFQSRRPNTSFCFLDIRSPGLGDTAMYLCATSRDRGDEQFFGPGTRLTVL.

This clonotype has only a few counts. V usage is TRBV3-1 and J usage is TRBJ1-6; D unclear. This CDR3 region has 16 residues. V was clipped by 1 base and J by 8 bases, with 15 bases between them. Germline values: CDR1 LGHDT, CDR2 YNNKEL (reference sequence). This CDR3 reads CASSQVSGKSHSPLHF. The CDR3 DNA reads as TGTGCCAGCAGCCAAGTGAGTGGAAAGTCCCATTCACCCCTCCACTTT.

This chain links TRBV28 with TRBJ2-7; D gene unclear. The CDR3 consists of 13 residues. Germline V gives CDR1 MDHEN, CDR2 SYDVKM. V was cut by 3 bases and J by 6 bases, with 12 bases left in between. Here the CDR3 reads CASSFNQAREQYF. Here the CDR3 DNA reads TGTGCCAGCAGTTTTAACCAGGCGCGCGAGCAGTACTTC.

This clonotype was picked up many times. The chain's CDR3 is CASSLKALHNQPQHF. The CDR3 region has the DNA TGTGCCAGCAGTTTGAAGGCCCTACACAATCAGCCCCAGCATTTT. The rearrangement joins TRBV6-4 to TRBJ1-5; D not certain. This CDR3 comprises 15 residues. The germline gives CDR1 MRHNA, CDR2 SNTAGT. V was trimmed by 5 bases and J by 3 bases, leaving 14 bases between them.

This clonotype was recorded at least ten times. V and J are TRBV24-1 and TRBJ2-1; TRBD2 matches at 7 bases. CDR3 size: 15 residues. The germline V gene encodes CDR1 KGHDR and CDR2 SFDVKD. The V gene end was trimmed by 4 bases and the J gene end by 6 bases; junction bases not matched to a gene: 8. In DNA, the CDR3 is TGTGCCACCAGTGACCCGACTAGCCCGGCCAATGAGCAGTTCTTC. Translated, it gives CATSDPTSPANEQFF.

The chain is built from TRBV27 and TRBJ1-2; tentative D call: TRBD1 (5 bases). Trimming took 0 bases from V and 8 from J, leaving 22 bases between them. The germline CDR1 and CDR2 sequences are MNHEY and SMNVEV (reference sequence). The length of the CDR3 is 17 residues. This chain's CDR3 is CASSLSRSGLIRGGYTF. For the CDR3, the DNA is TGTGCCAGCAGTTTATCGAGATCGGGACTGATTCGGGGAGGCTACACCTTC.

On this clonotype: This may arise from a read error, as a much more abundant clone is one base away. The chain links TRBV5-1 to TRBJ2-3; D is perhaps TRBD2 (6 bases). This CDR3 region has 17 residues. V lost 4 bases to trimming and J lost 0 bases, with 18 bases between them. Germline CDR1 reads SGHRS; CDR2 reads YFSETQ. CDR3 DNA sequence: TGCGCCAGCAGCCCCTCCTCGCGGAGGGTGAGCACAGATACGCAGTATTTT. This encodes CASSPSSRRVSTDTQYF. Using reference TRBV5-1 and TRBJ2-3 for the parts outside the CDR3, the full variable domain is KAGVTQTPRYLIKTRGQQVTLSCSPISGHRSVSWYQQTPGQGLQFLFEYFSETQRNKGNFPGRFSGRQFSNSRSEMNVSTLELGDSALYLCASSPSSRRVSTDTQYFGPGTRLTVL.

As regards this clonotype: The junction and the germline gene differ at one end; a read error may be behind it. The rearrangement joins TRBV5-1 to TRBJ1-1; D call uncertain. Per the germline V gene, CDR1 is SGHRS and CDR2 is YFSETQ. The CDR3 covers 14 residues. The CDR3 is CASRSSLGNTGAFF. The CDR3 DNA reads as TGCGCCAGCAGAAGTTCGTTAGGGAACACTGGAGCTTTCTTT.

This CDR3 reads CSARDLPASGGAYTQYF. The DNA for the CDR3 is TGCAGTGCTAGAGATCTCCCTGCTAGCGGGGGGGCATATACGCAGTATTTT. The chain links TRBV20-1 to TRBJ2-3, with 12 bases matching TRBD2. Germline CDR1 reads DFQATT; CDR2 reads SNEGSKA (reference sequence). CDR3 length: 17 amino acids. The V and J ends lost 0 bases and 7 bases, in that order; junction bases with no gene match: 11.

The chain combines TRBV12-3 or TRBV12-4 with TRBJ2-7, with 8 bases fitting TRBD2. The CDR3 totals 14 residues. V was pared by 2 bases and J by 5 bases, with 5 bases of the junction left unmatched. CDR3 nucleotides: TGTGCCAGCAGTTTACGGGGGGGGCCAAACGAGCAGTACTTC. This encodes CASSLRGGPNEQYF.

Notes on this clonotype: A much larger clone lies one base from this, so it may be a read error. This chain links TRBV20-1 with TRBJ1-2; maybe TRBD1 (6 bases). CDR1 and CDR2 from the germline V gene are DFQATT and SNEGSKA (reference sequence). The CDR3 is 12 amino acids. DNA of the CDR3: TGCAGTGCTAGTCCCGGGGGCTATGGCTGCACCTTC. Translating it yields CSASPGGYGCTF.

This clonotype has a count of ten or more. CDR3 loop: CASSHRDRQSTDTQYF. The CDR3 nucleotides read TGCGCCAGCAGCCACCGGGACAGACAAAGCACAGATACGCAGTATTTT. The chain carries TRBV4-3 and TRBJ2-3; 7 positions match TRBD1. After removal of 3 bases from V and 0 bases from J, the junction contained 6 bases not matched to a gene. CDR3 length: 16 amino acids. CDR1 is LGHNA and CDR2 is YSLEER in the germline V gene.

The table lists this clonotype with many counts. This chain links TRBV12-3 or TRBV12-4 with TRBJ1-1, with 7 bases that match TRBD1. V lost 6 bases, J lost 4 bases, and 5 bases stayed unmatched. This CDR3 has 13 residues. The CDR3 reads CASSLAGGTEAFF. CDR3 DNA: TGTGCCAGCAGCTTGGCAGGGGGCACTGAAGCTTTCTTT.

To note about this clonotype: This may be a read error: a much more frequent sequence differs by one nucleotide. The V gene is TRBV12-3 or TRBV12-4, the J gene TRBJ2-1; tentatively, D is TRBD1 or TRBD2 (5 bases each). The V end was cut by 5 bases, the J end by 8 bases, with 16 bases between. The CDR3 length is 14 residues. This CDR3 is CASSPRVRVDEQFF. Here the CDR3 DNA reads TGTGCCAGCAGTCCCAGGGTGAGGGTGGATGAGCAGTTCTTC.

This clonotype was seen at least ten times. The chain has TRBV5-1 and TRBJ2-7; 8 bases map to TRBD1. The CDR3 is 17 residues long. Trimming took 0 bases from V and 1 from J; bases not matched to a gene: 9. Germline CDR1 is SGHRS and CDR2 is YFSETQ. The CDR3 is CASSLEMRDRGSYEQYF. In DNA form, the CDR3 reads TGCGCCAGCAGCTTGGAAATGCGAGACAGGGGATCCTACGAGCAGTACTTC.

This clonotype was recorded many times. The chain recombines TRBV7-9 with TRBJ2-5; either TRBD1 or TRBD2 may fit D (5 bases each). Germline V CDR1 and CDR2: SEHNR, FQNEAQ (reference sequence). V was clipped by 1 base and J by 5 bases, with 17 bases between them. CDR3 length: 16 residues. The CDR3 protein is CASSLDGTAPGETQYF. In nucleotides, the CDR3 is TGTGCCAGCAGCTTAGACGGGACGGCCCCCGGGGAGACCCAGTACTTC.

V is TRBV29-1 and J is TRBJ2-2, with TRBD2 matching over 11 bases. CDR3 size: 15 residues. The germline V gene encodes CDR1 SQVTM and CDR2 ANQGSEA. V was clipped by 4 bases and J by 6 bases; unmatched bases: 7. Written as DNA, the CDR3 is TGCAGCGTTGTTACGGTAGCGGGGGGGCCCGGGGAGCTGTTTTTT. Translation gives CSVVTVAGGPGELFF.

As concerns this clonotype: One end of the junction fails to match germline, which may point to a read error. The rearrangement joins TRBV9 to TRBJ2-5, with no clear D. This CDR3 has 15 residues. Per the germline V gene, CDR1 is SGDLS and CDR2 is YYNGEE. The CDR3 is CASSVDQTYQGTQYF. The CDR3, as DNA: TGTGCCAGCAGCGTAGACCAGACGTACCAAGGGACCCAGTACTTC.